This T cell receptor beta chain appears in the sequencing data of a study of shared clonotypes between healthy human individuals. Study findings and constraints: Genetic and exposure-history diversity was limited by the small donor number. Sharing across four donors was highest in naive CD4 (around 5%) and lowest in memory CD8 (roughly 0.4%).

V was trimmed by 2 bases and J by 3 bases, leaving 16 bases between them. The germline V gene has CDR1 KGHSH and CDR2 LQKENI. The length of the CDR3 is 16 residues. The protocol was immunoSEQ multiplex PCR, while the TCRdb copy is restricted to in-frame clones and leaves out a portion. The sample lists 2,500,000 or so clones; approximately 90% were seen once. Donors had no recently reported acute infections or vaccinations and were HIV-negative. In regard to this clone: Its antigen is as yet unknown.

This TCR derives from a young man in good health. Some clones in this sample may be carry-over from other donors' samples. The chain employs TRBV18 and TRBJ1-2, with D possibly TRBD1 on 5 matching bases. The sequenced sample was naive CD4+ T cells from PBMCs. Regarding subset: CD45RA+ positively selected. The CDR3 nucleotides read TGTGCCAGCTCACCAAGTCTTGACAGAGGGTACTATGGCTACACCTTC. Translated, it gives CASSPSLDRGYYGYTF. The whole variable domain, remainder taken from reference TRBV18 and TRBJ1-2, is NAGVMQNPRHLVRRRGQEARLRCSPMKGHSHVYWYRQLPEEGLKFMVYLQKENIIDESGMPKERFSAEFPKEGPSILRIQQVVRGDSAAYFCASSPSLDRGYYGYTFGSGTRLTVV.